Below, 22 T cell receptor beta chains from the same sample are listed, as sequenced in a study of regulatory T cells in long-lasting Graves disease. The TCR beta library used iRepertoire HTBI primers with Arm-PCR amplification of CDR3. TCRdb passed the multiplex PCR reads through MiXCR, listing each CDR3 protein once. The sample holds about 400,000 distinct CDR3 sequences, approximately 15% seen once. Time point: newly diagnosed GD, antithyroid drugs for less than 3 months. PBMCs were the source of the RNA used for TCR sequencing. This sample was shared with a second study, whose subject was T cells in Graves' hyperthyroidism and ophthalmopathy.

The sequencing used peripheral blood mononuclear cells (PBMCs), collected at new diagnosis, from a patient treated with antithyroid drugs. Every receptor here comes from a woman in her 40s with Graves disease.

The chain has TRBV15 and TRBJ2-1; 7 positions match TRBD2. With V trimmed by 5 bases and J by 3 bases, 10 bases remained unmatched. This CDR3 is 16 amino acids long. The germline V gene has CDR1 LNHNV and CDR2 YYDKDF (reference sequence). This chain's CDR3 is CATSEGNSGFYNEQFF. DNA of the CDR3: TGTGCCACCAGCGAGGGGAATAGCGGGTTCTACAATGAGCAGTTCTTC.

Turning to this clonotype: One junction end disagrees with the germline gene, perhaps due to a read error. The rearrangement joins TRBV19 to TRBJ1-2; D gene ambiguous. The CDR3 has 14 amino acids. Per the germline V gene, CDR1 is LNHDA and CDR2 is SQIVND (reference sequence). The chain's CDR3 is CANSTTLEAYGYTF. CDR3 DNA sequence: TGTGCCAATAGTACCACCTTAGAGGCCTATGGCTACACCTTC.

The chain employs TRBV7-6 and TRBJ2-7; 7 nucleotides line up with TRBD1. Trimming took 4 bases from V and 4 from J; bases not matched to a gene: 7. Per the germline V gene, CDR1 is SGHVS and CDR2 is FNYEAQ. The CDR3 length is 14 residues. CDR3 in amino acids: CASSSAATGYEQYF. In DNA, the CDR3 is TGTGCCAGCAGCTCCGCGGCGACAGGGTACGAGCAGTACTTC.

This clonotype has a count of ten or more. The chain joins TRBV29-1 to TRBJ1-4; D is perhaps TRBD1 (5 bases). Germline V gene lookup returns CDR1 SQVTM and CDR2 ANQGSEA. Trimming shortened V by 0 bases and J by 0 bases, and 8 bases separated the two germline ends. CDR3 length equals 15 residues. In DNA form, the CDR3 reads TGCAGCGTTGAAGACGACAGTCCAACTAATGAAAAACTGTTTTTT. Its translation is CSVEDDSPTNEKLFF. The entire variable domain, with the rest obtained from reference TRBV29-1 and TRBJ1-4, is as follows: SAVISQKPSRDICQRGTSLTIQCQVDSQVTMMFWYRQQPGQSLTLIATANQGSEATYESGFVIDKFPISRPNLTFSTLTVSNMSPEDSSIYLCSVEDDSPTNEKLFFGSGTQLSVL.

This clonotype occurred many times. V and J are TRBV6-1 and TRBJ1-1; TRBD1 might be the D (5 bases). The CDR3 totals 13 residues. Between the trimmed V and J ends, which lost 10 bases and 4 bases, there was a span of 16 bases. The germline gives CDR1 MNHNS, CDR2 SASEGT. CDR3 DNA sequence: TGTGCCACCCAGGGCCCCGGCAGCACTGAAGCTTTCTTT. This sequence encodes CATQGPGSTEAFF.

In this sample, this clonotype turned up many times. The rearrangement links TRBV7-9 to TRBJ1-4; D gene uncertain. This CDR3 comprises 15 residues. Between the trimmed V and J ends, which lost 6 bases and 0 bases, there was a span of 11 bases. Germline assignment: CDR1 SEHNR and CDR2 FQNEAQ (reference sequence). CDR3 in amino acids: CASRAARATNEKLFF. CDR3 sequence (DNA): TGTGCCAGCAGAGCCGCTCGGGCAACTAATGAAAAACTGTTTTTT.

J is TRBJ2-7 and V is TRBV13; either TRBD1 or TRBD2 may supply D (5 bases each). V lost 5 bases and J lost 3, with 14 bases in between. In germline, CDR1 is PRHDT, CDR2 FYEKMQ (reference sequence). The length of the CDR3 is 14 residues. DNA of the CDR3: TGTGCCAGCAGCCGGCGGGCAGGGATCTACGAGCAGTACTTC. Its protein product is CASSRRAGIYEQYF.

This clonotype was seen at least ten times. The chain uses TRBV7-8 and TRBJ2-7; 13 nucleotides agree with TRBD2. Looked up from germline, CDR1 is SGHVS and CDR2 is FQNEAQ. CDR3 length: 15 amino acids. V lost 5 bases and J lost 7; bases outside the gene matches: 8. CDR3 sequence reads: CASSIRLAGGGEQYF. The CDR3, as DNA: TGTGCCAGCAGCATACGACTAGCGGGAGGTGGTGAGCAGTACTTC.

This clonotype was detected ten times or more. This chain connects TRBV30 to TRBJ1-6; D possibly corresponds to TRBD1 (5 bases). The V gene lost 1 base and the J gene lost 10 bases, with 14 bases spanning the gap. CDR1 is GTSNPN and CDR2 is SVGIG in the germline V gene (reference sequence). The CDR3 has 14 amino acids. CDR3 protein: CAWSGGLRQSPLHF. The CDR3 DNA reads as TGTGCCTGGAGTGGAGGGCTCAGACAGTCACCCCTCCACTTT.

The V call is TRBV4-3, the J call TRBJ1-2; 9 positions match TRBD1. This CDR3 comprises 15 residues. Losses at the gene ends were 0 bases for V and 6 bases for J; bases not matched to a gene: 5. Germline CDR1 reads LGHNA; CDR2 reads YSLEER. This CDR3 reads CASSQDLGTGNGYTF. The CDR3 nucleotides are TGCGCCAGCAGCCAAGATCTGGGGACAGGGAATGGCTACACCTTC.

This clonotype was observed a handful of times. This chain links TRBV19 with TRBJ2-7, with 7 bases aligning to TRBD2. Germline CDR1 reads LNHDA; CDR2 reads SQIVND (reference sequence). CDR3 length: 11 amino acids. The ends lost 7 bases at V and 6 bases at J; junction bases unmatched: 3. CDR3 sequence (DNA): TGTGCCAGTACGGGGGGTGGCGAGCAGTACTTC. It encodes CASTGGGEQYF.

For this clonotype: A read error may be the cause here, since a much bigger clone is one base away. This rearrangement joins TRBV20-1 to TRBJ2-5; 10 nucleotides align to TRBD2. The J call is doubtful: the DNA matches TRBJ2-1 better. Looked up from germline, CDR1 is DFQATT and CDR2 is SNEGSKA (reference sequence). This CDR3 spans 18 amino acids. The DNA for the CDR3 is TGCAGTGCTAGAGATGTCGGGGCTCTAGCGGGAGAATTCTACGAGCAGTTCTTC. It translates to CSARDVGALAGEFYEQFF.

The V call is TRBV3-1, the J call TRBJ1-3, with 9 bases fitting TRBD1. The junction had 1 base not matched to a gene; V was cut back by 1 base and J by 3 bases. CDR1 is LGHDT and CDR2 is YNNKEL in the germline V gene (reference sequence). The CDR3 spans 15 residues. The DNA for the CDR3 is TGTGCCAGCAGCCAAGGGACAGGGGATGGAAACACCATATATTTT. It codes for CASSQGTGDGNTIYF.

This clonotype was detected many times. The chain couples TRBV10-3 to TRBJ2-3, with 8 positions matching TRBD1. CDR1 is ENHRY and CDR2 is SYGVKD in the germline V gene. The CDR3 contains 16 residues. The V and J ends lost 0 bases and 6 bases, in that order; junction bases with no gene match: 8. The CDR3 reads CAISESYRGKLDTQYF. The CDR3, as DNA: TGTGCCATCAGTGAGTCCTACAGGGGGAAGTTGGATACGCAGTATTTT.

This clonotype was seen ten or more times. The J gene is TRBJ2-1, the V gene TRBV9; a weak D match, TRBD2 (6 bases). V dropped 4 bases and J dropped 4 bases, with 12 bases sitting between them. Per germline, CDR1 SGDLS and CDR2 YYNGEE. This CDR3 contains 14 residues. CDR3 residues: CASSPLGGYNEQFF. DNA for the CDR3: TGTGCCAGCAGCCCCCTGGGGGGATACAATGAGCAGTTCTTC.

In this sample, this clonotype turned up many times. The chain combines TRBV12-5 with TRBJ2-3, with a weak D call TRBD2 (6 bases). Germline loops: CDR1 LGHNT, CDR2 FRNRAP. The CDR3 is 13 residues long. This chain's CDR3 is CASSGTSTDTQYF. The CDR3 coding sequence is TGTGCCAGCAGTGGGACTAGCACAGATACGCAGTATTTT. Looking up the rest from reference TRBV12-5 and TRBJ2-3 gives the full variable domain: DARVTQTPRHKVTEMGQEVTMRCQPILGHNTVFWYRQTMMQGLELLAYFRNRAPLDDSGMPKDRFSAEMPDATLATLKIQPSEPRDSAVYFCASSGTSTDTQYFGPGTRLTVL.

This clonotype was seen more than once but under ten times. This CDR3 is CATSAAGAAQPQHF. CDR3 coding DNA: TGTGCCACCAGTGCGGCAGGGGCTGCTCAGCCCCAGCATTTT. The chain recombines TRBV24-1 with TRBJ1-5; weak D call: TRBD1 (6 bases). The CDR3 covers 14 residues. Trimming left V 5 bases short and J 6 bases short, with 13 bases between. Germline V gives CDR1 KGHDR, CDR2 SFDVKD.

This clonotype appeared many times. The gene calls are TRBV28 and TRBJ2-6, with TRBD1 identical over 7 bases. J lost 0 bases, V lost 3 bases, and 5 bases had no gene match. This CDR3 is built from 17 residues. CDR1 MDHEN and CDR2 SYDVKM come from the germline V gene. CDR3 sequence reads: CASSFQDRISGANVLTF. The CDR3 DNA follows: TGTGCCAGCAGTTTTCAGGACAGGATCTCTGGGGCCAACGTCCTGACTTTC.

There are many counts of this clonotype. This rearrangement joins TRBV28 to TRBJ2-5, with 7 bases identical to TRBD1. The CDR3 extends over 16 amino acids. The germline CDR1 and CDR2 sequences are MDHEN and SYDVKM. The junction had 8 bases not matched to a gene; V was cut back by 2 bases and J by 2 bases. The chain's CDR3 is CASSLVRDSVQETQYF. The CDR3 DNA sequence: TGTGCCAGCAGTTTAGTCCGGGACAGCGTACAAGAGACCCAGTACTTC.

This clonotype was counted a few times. In DNA, the CDR3 is TGCGCCAGCAGCTTGGATAGGACTAGCGGGAGTTCGGTCCAAGAGACCCAGTACTTC. Encoded protein: CASSLDRTSGSSVQETQYF. The chain has TRBV5-1 and TRBJ2-5; TRBD2 aligns across 13 bases. This CDR3 comprises 19 residues. Germline V gene sequence: CDR1 SGHRS, CDR2 YFSETQ. The trim removed 0 bases at V and 1 base at J, leaving 9 bases unmatched.

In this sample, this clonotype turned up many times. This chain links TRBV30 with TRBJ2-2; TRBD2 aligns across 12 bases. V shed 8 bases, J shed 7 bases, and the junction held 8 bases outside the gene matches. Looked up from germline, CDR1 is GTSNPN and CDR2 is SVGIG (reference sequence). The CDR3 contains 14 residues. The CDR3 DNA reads TGTGCCCAAGGACTAGCGGGATCGATCGGGGAGCTGTTTTTT. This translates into CAQGLAGSIGELFF.

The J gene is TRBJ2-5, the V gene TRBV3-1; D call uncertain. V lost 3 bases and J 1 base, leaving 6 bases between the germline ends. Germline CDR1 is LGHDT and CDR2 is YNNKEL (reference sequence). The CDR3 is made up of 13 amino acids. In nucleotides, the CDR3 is TGTGCCAGCAGCCATTACGGCCAAGAGACCCAGTACTTC. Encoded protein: CASSHYGQETQYF.